Following are 32 T cell receptor beta chains from one sample sequenced in a study of CD8 T cells in ankylosing spondylitis. TCRdb re-analysed the 5' RACE reads in MiXCR, keeping a single row per CDR3 protein. The sample has some 270,000 distinct CDR3 sequences; 18% are singletons. The sample consisted of blood, either unsorted or a sorted T cell fraction (not recorded which). The receptors were sampled from a male donor with ankylosing spondylitis or in good health (not recorded which).

The sample holds a few counts of this clonotype. This sequence joins TRBV27 and TRBJ2-3; 8 nucleotides match TRBD1. Per germline, CDR1 MNHEY and CDR2 SMNVEV (reference sequence). The CDR3 is 15 amino acids. V trimming: 5 bases; J trimming: 2 bases; junction bases outside the gene matches: 6. This chain's CDR3 is CASSTWTGPTDTQYF. The DNA for the CDR3 is TGTGCCAGCAGTACATGGACAGGGCCCACAGATACGCAGTATTTT.

This clonotype appeared many times. The gene calls are TRBV4-3 and TRBJ2-7, with D perhaps matching TRBD1 (6 bases). This CDR3 region has 15 residues. Germline lookup yields CDR1 LGHNA and CDR2 YSLEER. V lost 1 base and J lost 5, with 15 bases in between. This CDR3 is CASSQGNRDSHEQYF. The CDR3 nucleotides are TGCGCCAGCAGCCAAGGTAACAGGGATTCTCACGAGCAGTACTTC.

The chain is built from TRBV7-9 and TRBJ2-5; maybe TRBD1 (5 bases). Germline V gene sequence: CDR1 SEHNR, CDR2 FQNEAQ (reference sequence). This CDR3 has 16 residues. Trimming took off 1 base at V and 2 bases at J, with 14 bases between the two ends. CDR3 nucleotides: TGTGCCAGCAGCTTAGATAGCAGGAGACAGCAAGAGACCCAGTACTTC. It encodes CASSLDSRRQQETQYF.

The count of this clonotype is one. The chain uses TRBV6-5 and TRBJ2-7, with D possibly called TRBD1 or TRBD2 (5 bases each). This CDR3 is built from 15 residues. V was shortened by 0 bases and J by 2 bases, with 11 bases between the two germline ends. Germline loops: CDR1 MNHEY, CDR2 SVGAGI. CDR3 amino acids: CASSYSRGYAYEQYF. In nucleotides, the CDR3 is TGTGCCAGCAGTTACTCGAGGGGCTACGCCTACGAGCAGTACTTC.

This clonotype showed up just a few times. This sequence joins TRBV5-1 and TRBJ1-6; D is uncertain. This CDR3 is 17 amino acids long. Trimming shortened V by 4 bases and J by 3 bases, and 17 bases separated the two germline ends. CDR1 and CDR2 from the germline V gene are SGHRS and YFSETQ. CDR3 in amino acids: CASSLHGRDLYNSPLHF. Written as DNA, the CDR3 is TGCGCCAGCAGCCTTCACGGACGTGACCTCTATAATTCACCCCTCCACTTT.

This clonotype was detected ten times or more. The chain has TRBV11-2 and TRBJ2-5; the D is unclear. The V and J ends lost 3 bases and 3 bases respectively, with 11 bases between them. Looked up from germline, CDR1 is SGHAT and CDR2 is FQNNGV. The CDR3 sequence is 14 residues long. CDR3 DNA sequence: TGTGCCAGCAGCTTCCGCATCGCGGAAGAGACCCAGTACTTC. It codes for CASSFRIAEETQYF. The whole variable domain, remainder taken from reference TRBV11-2 and TRBJ2-5, is EAGVAQSPRYKIIEKRQSVAFWCNPISGHATLYWYQQILGQGPKLLIQFQNNGVVDDSQLPKDRFSAERLKGVDSTLKIQPAKLEDSAVYLCASSFRIAEETQYFGPGTRLLVL.

The table lists this clonotype with a few counts. The genes are TRBV20-1 and TRBJ1-6, with no clear D. The V end lost 1 base, the J end lost 10 bases, and 23 bases lay between the germline ends. Germline V gives CDR1 DFQATT, CDR2 SNEGSKA (reference sequence). This CDR3 region has 17 residues. CDR3 bases: TGCAGTGCTAGAGGATCCCCCGACTCCTCACCGGGCTCACCCCTCCACTTT. It codes for CSARGSPDSSPGSPLHF.

The table lists this clonotype with a few counts. The chain is built from TRBV4-1 and TRBJ2-5, with 9 bases matching TRBD1. Trimming cost V 3 bases and J 4 bases; bases outside gene matches: 9. The CDR3 loop spans 16 amino acids. Germline V gene sequence: CDR1 MGHRA, CDR2 YSYEKL. CDR3 protein: CASSHQHRGLGETQYF. Here the CDR3 DNA reads TGCGCCAGCAGCCACCAACACAGGGGGCTCGGAGAGACCCAGTACTTC.

The chain couples TRBV12-3 or TRBV12-4 to TRBJ2-7; D unresolved. The CDR3 has 13 amino acids. Deletions cut 5 bases from V and 3 bases from J, with 11 bases between. The CDR3 loop is CASSPPSSYEQYF. DNA for the CDR3: TGTGCCAGCAGTCCCCCCAGTAGCTACGAGCAGTACTTC.

This chain connects TRBV6-5 to TRBJ2-7, with a weak D call TRBD1 (5 bases). The V and J ends lost 0 bases and 1 base respectively, with 10 bases between them. The CDR3 runs 15 residues. Germline-derived CDR1 and CDR2 are MNHEY and SVGAGI. Here the CDR3 reads CASSYSHRSSYEQYF. CDR3 nucleotide sequence: TGTGCCAGCAGTTACTCCCACAGGAGTTCCTACGAGCAGTACTTC.

The gene calls are TRBV9 and TRBJ2-3, with no clear D. The CDR3 runs to 13 residues. Trimming removed 4 bases at V and 2 bases at J, with 8 bases between. Germline V gene data show CDR1 as SGDLS and CDR2 as YYNGEE. CDR3 residues: CASSQTPTDTQYF. Here the CDR3 DNA reads TGTGCCAGCAGCCAAACACCCACAGATACGCAGTATTTT.

V and J are TRBV10-3 and TRBJ2-5; D might be TRBD1 or TRBD2, each matching 6 bases. Trimming removed 0 bases at V and 2 bases at J, with 13 bases between. The CDR3 length is 16 residues. CDR1 is ENHRY and CDR2 is SYGVKD in the germline V gene. CDR3 region: CAISESLGGLQETQYF. The DNA for the CDR3 is TGTGCCATCAGTGAGTCATTGGGGGGCCTACAAGAGACCCAGTACTTC.

In its sample, this clonotype was seen a few times. V usage is TRBV6-1 and J usage is TRBJ1-6; TRBD1 might be the D (5 bases). Germline lookup yields CDR1 MNHNS and CDR2 SASEGT. The CDR3 has 17 residues. Trimming pared 6 bases from V and 12 bases from J, leaving 27 bases between. The CDR3 region has the DNA TGTGCCAGCAGCCCCCCAACCGCGGGGGGGGGACGGAGACCCCTCCACTTT. Residues: CASSPPTAGGGRRPLHF.

The chain employs TRBV5-1 and TRBJ2-5; TRBD1 might be the D (5 bases). CDR1 SGHRS and CDR2 YFSETQ come from the germline V gene. Trimming shortened V by 0 bases and J by 7 bases, and 19 bases separated the two germline ends. The CDR3 is 16 amino acids. In DNA, the CDR3 is TGCGCCAGCAGCTTGGGGATTCAGGGTCTGATTCGGACCCAGTACTTC. This translates into CASSLGIQGLIRTQYF.

In this sample, this clonotype turned up a few times. Mismatch with germline at one junction end may stem from a read error. The chain has TRBV7-9 and TRBJ2-3; D call uncertain. CDR1 and CDR2 (germline): SEHNR, FQNEAQ (reference sequence). The CDR3 runs 14 residues. CDR3: CASSLEASRDTQYF. Here the CDR3 DNA reads TGTGCCAGCAGCTTAGAGGCAAGCAGAGATACGCAGTATTTT.

This clonotype has a count of ten or more. In nucleotides, the CDR3 is TGTGCCAGCAGTTTTCCTGGCGACAGGGCCACAGATACGCAGTATTTT. Its translation: CASSFPGDRATDTQYF. The V call is TRBV12-3 or TRBV12-4, the J call TRBJ2-3; 7 nucleotides match TRBD1. This CDR3 is 16 amino acids long. V lost 3 bases, J lost 2 bases, and 8 bases stayed unmatched.

This clonotype has just a few counts. The genes are TRBV10-3 and TRBJ2-1; 8 bases match TRBD2. The CDR3 has 17 residues. From germline, CDR1 is ENHRY and CDR2 SYGVKD. The junction had 18 bases not matched to a gene; V was cut back by 7 bases and J by 7 bases. The CDR3 loop is CAIKVGGTGGPRNEQFF. The CDR3 DNA follows: TGTGCCATCAAGGTCGGGGGGACGGGAGGGCCGAGGAATGAGCAGTTCTTC.

V usage is TRBV24-1 and J usage is TRBJ2-1, with TRBD2 matching 10 bases. V shed 4 bases and J 10 bases; nucleotides not matched to a gene: 15. The length of the CDR3 is 17 residues. Germline loops: CDR1 KGHDR, CDR2 SFDVKD. Written as DNA, the CDR3 is TGTGCCACCAGTGAAAAAATCGCCGGGACTAGCGTATCCGAGCAGTTCTTC. Translated, it gives CATSEKIAGTSVSEQFF.

This clonotype has at least ten counts. The chain carries TRBV7-8 and TRBJ1-5; TRBD1 might be the D (6 bases). CDR3 length equals 17 residues. The V and J ends lost 1 base and 2 bases respectively, with 15 bases between them. CDR1 and CDR2 (germline): SGHVS, FQNEAQ. CDR3 protein: CASSLVGGLSGNQPQHF. CDR3 coding DNA: TGTGCCAGCAGCTTAGTTGGGGGGCTAAGTGGCAATCAGCCCCAGCATTTT.

This chain connects TRBV6-5 to TRBJ2-6; no reliable D call. CDR3 length equals 15 residues. V was trimmed by 0 bases and J by 1 base, leaving 4 bases between them. The germline CDR1 and CDR2 sequences are MNHEY and SVGAGI. The CDR3 loop reads CASSYSKSGANVLTF. For the CDR3, the DNA is TGTGCCAGCAGTTACTCGAAATCTGGGGCCAACGTCCTGACTTTC.

V gene TRBV15 combines with J gene TRBJ2-5, with D unclear. V lost 5 bases to trimming and J lost 4 bases, with 17 bases between them. The CDR3 has 15 residues. Germline-derived CDR1 and CDR2 are LNHNV and YYDKDF (reference sequence). The CDR3 coding sequence is TGTGCCACCAGCGGGGAAACTACAGCAGTAGAGACCCAGTACTTC. Encoded protein: CATSGETTAVETQYF.

V is TRBV27 and J is TRBJ1-1; 11 bases fit TRBD1. The CDR3 is 15 amino acids. Germline V gene lookup returns CDR1 MNHEY and CDR2 SMNVEV (reference sequence). The trim removed 3 bases at V and 10 bases at J, leaving 10 bases unmatched. CDR3 in DNA: TGTGCCAGCAGTTTGACATCCGGACAGGGGGCCGTAGCTTTCTTT. Translating gives CASSLTSGQGAVAFF.

The sample holds a few counts of this clonotype. The chain uses TRBV20-1 and TRBJ2-7; the match to TRBD1 covers 9 bases. The CDR3 is made up of 13 amino acids. Germline CDR1 and CDR2: DFQATT and SNEGSKA (reference sequence). This CDR3 is CICRDRDSYEQYF. The DNA for the CDR3 is TGCATTTGCCGGGACAGGGACTCCTACGAGCAGTACTTC.

The chain uses TRBV14 and TRBJ2-5; 8 bases match TRBD1. The CDR3 length is 15 residues. The V segment lost 4 bases and the J segment 5 bases; nucleotides outside the gene matches: 9. The germline V gene has CDR1 SGHDN and CDR2 FVKESK. DNA for the CDR3: TGTGCCAGCAGCCCAAGTAGGACAGGGAGTGAGACCCAGTACTTC. Encoded protein: CASSPSRTGSETQYF.

The sample holds many counts of this clonotype. The chain joins TRBV7-9 to TRBJ2-4; D perhaps matches TRBD1 (6 bases). The CDR3 loop spans 17 amino acids. Germline assignment: CDR1 SEHNR and CDR2 FQNEAQ (reference sequence). Trimming shortened V by 4 bases and J by 0 bases, and 16 bases separated the two germline ends. This CDR3 reads CASSYVGDTLAKNIQYF. The CDR3 DNA sequence: TGTGCCAGCAGCTACGTGGGGGACACCTTAGCCAAAAACATTCAGTACTTC. Variable domain in full (rest from reference TRBV7-9 and TRBJ2-4): DTGVSQNPRHKITKRGQNVTFRCDPISEHNRLYWYRQTLGQGPEFLTYFQNEAQLEKSRLLSDRFSAERPKGSFSTLEIQRTEQGDSAMYLCASSYVGDTLAKNIQYFGAGTRLSVL.

This clonotype has a count of ten or more. This chain joins TRBV10-3 and TRBJ2-3; the match to TRBD2 covers 7 bases. V gave up 0 bases and J gave up 4 bases; unmatched junction bases: 7. This CDR3 spans 16 amino acids. CDR1 is ENHRY and CDR2 is SYGVKD in the germline V gene. The CDR3 DNA sequence: TGTGCCATCAGTGAGTCGACAGCGGGATTGGCAGATACGCAGTATTTT. Encoded protein: CAISESTAGLADTQYF.

This clonotype was counted between two and nine times. V is TRBV20-1 and J is TRBJ2-1; the D gene could be TRBD1 or TRBD2 (5 bases each). In germline, CDR1 is DFQATT, CDR2 SNEGSKA (reference sequence). The V gene lost 0 bases and the J gene lost 8 bases, with 20 bases spanning the gap. The CDR3 length is 16 residues. The DNA of the CDR3 is TGCAGTGCTAGAGATTGGTATGGGGGAGCAGTCGATGAGCAGTTCTTC. Its translation is CSARDWYGGAVDEQFF.

The chain carries TRBV24-1 and TRBJ2-1; 12 positions agree with TRBD2. J was trimmed by 10 bases and V by 8 bases; bases with no gene match: 5. The CDR3 runs 13 residues. Germline CDR1 and CDR2: KGHDR and SFDVKD. DNA of the CDR3: TGTGCCACCAAGACTAGCGGGAGTCAGGAGCAGTTCTTC. Amino acids: CATKTSGSQEQFF.

Only a few counts were recorded for this clonotype. V is TRBV10-3 and J is TRBJ2-2, with 7 positions matching TRBD2. V shed 6 bases, J shed 4 bases, and the junction held 11 bases outside the gene matches. The CDR3 length is 16 residues. Germline CDR1 is ENHRY and CDR2 is SYGVKD. CDR3 DNA: TGTGCCATCAGCCCACTAAACGGGAGGTTCACCGGGGAGCTGTTTTTT. This encodes CAISPLNGRFTGELFF.

The V and J genes are TRBV5-6 and TRBJ1-1; the match to TRBD1 covers 10 bases. The CDR3 covers 14 residues. V lost 2 bases and J lost 5; bases outside the gene matches: 3. Per germline, CDR1 SGHDT and CDR2 YYEEEE. The CDR3 loop is CASSFRTGGTEAFF. CDR3 DNA: TGTGCCAGCAGCTTCCGGACAGGGGGAACTGAAGCTTTCTTT. Variable domain in full (rest from reference TRBV5-6 and TRBJ1-1): DAGVTQSPTHLIKTRGQQVTLRCSPKSGHDTVSWYQQALGQGPQFIFQYYEEEERQRGNFPDRFSGHQFPNYSSELNVNALLLGDSALYLCASSFRTGGTEAFFGQGTRLTVV.

This clonotype appeared a single time. The chain carries TRBV29-1 and TRBJ2-7; tentatively, D is TRBD2 (5 bases). The V end lost 2 bases, the J end lost 3 bases, and 11 bases lay between the germline ends. Germline values: CDR1 SQVTM, CDR2 ANQGSEA. The CDR3 has 13 amino acids. The CDR3 protein is CSVEKEDRYEQYF. The CDR3 DNA is TGCAGCGTTGAAAAGGAGGATCGCTACGAGCAGTACTTC.

The chain couples TRBV4-1 to TRBJ2-1; TRBD2 aligns across 7 bases. The CDR3 length is 17 residues. The junction had 11 bases not matched to a gene; V was cut back by 3 bases and J by 3 bases. The germline V gene has CDR1 MGHRA and CDR2 YSYEKL. This CDR3 reads CASSHPLRSGVYNEQFF. The CDR3 nucleotides read TGCGCCAGCAGCCACCCCCTACGGAGCGGGGTCTACAATGAGCAGTTCTTC.